The T cell receptor (beta chain) under discussion was sequenced for a study of T cells in Graves' hyperthyroidism and ophthalmopathy. Overall study: Specimen type is peripheral blood, collected at initial diagnosis prior to any treatment.

Patients between 18 and 65 years old had hyperthyroidism, newly diagnosed and lasting under 2 months. Patients with uncontrolled infections, other autoimmune diseases, pregnancy or lactation were excluded. On the basis of clinical symptoms, serum thyroxine and TRAb, thyroid ultrasound and orbital computed tomography, diagnoses were made. Using RNA transcripts as the source, TCR beta CDR3 regions were amplified. HTBI primers were employed in a first-round RT-PCR of the TCR CDR3. Via MiXCR, TCRdb re-called the multiplex PCR reads, giving one row per CDR3 protein. Here the sample spans about 96,000 distinct CDR3 sequences, around 50% being singletons. Looked up from germline, CDR1 is ENHRY and CDR2 is SYGVKD. This CDR3 comprises 18 residues. V lost 4 bases and J lost 0, with 16 bases in between.

The source material was blood. The source is a woman in her forties with Graves' hyperthyroidism. The J gene is TRBJ2-6, the V gene TRBV10-3; possible D gene TRBD2, 7 bases. CDR3 coding DNA: TGTGCCATCAGTGGGGGGGGCAGGAGCCACTCTGGGGCCAACGTCCTGACTTTC. It codes for CAISGGGRSHSGANVLTF.